This TCR beta chain was identified during a study of T cell repertoires in cytomegalovirus infection. At the level of the study: Shared public TCR beta signatures pointed to both CMV infection and a matching HLA type. Notes on the study in general: HLA-C-restricted CMV clonotypes gave the most frequent clonotype in two of eight donors.

TCRdb analysed the reads with MiXCR anew, one entry per CDR3 protein. Here the sample spans about 920,000 distinct CDR3 sequences, around 30% being singletons. This CDR3 is built from 15 residues. CDR1 and CDR2 from the germline V gene are MNHEY and SVGEGT. The V end was cut by 3 bases, the J end by 6 bases, with 17 bases between. As regards this clonotype: As yet, its antigen is unknown.

This TCR derives from a human donor in good health (CMV status not recorded). Some clones in this sample may be carry-over from other donors' samples. The specimen comprised cultured CD8+ T cells from PBMCs, sampled from culture after CMV antigen stimulation. The chain couples TRBV6-2 or TRBV6-3 to TRBJ1-1; no reliable D call. CDR3 bases: TGTGCCAGCAGTTATGGAGGGCCTCCGTTGCCTGAAGCTTTCTTT. Translating it yields CASSYGGPPLPEAFF.